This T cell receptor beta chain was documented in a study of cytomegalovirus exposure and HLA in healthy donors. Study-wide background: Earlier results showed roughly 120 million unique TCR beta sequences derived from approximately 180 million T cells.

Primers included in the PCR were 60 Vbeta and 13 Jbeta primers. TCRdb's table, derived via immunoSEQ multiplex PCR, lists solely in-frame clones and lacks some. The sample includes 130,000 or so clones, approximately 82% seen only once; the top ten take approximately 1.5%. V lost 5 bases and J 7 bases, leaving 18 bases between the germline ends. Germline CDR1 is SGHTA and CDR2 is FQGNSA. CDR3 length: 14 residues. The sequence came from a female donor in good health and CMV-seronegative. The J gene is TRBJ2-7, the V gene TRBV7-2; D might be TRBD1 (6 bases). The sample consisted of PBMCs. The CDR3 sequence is CASSPTRQGKEQYF. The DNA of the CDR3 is TGTGCCAGCAGCCCCACTCGGCAGGGGAAAGAGCAGTACTTC.